This T cell receptor beta chain stems from a study of blood T cell repertoires in COVID-19. In the study overall: Whether acute or convalescent, the COVID-19 samples came from the United States, Italy and Spain.

The CDR3 contains 12 residues. Trimming took 4 bases from V and 0 from J, leaving 5 bases between them. Germline assignment: CDR1 SGHDT and CDR2 YYEEEE. Generated by immunoSEQ multiplex PCR, the TCRdb table keeps only in-frame clones and is missing some. The table has around 180,000 clones, approximately 92% seen once. Sequencing was carried out using PBMCs or T cells enriched from blood (not recorded which). This chain connects TRBV5-6 to TRBJ2-7; D remains unclear. This TCR derives from a middle-aged woman with acute COVID-19. CDR3 bases: TGTGCCAGCAGCCATAGCTCCTACGAGCAGTACTTC. Translating gives CASSHSSYEQYF.